The 18 T cell receptor beta chains below were found in one sample sequenced in a study of cytomegalovirus exposure and HLA in healthy donors. The PCR employed 60 Vbeta primers together with 13 Jbeta primers. Sequencing used immunoSEQ multiplex PCR; TCRdb keeps in-frame clones, though not all of them. Of about 150,000 clones in the sample, more than 70% are singletons; the top ten hold 5.5% to 6.5%. The specimen was PBMCs. The receptors derive from a woman aged 40 to 50 in good health and CMV-seropositive.

The chain carries TRBV5-1 and TRBJ1-1; TRBD1 agrees at 7 bases. This CDR3 has 14 residues. The V gene end was trimmed by 4 bases and the J gene end by 3 bases; junction bases not matched to a gene: 6. Germline V gene data show CDR1 as SGHRS and CDR2 as YFSETQ. CDR3: CASSKDRIDTEAFF. The CDR3 nucleotides are TGCGCCAGCAGCAAGGACAGGATCGACACTGAAGCTTTCTTT.

This clone was counted between two and nine times. The rearrangement uses TRBV27 and TRBJ2-3; 8 bases line up with TRBD1. Looked up from germline, CDR1 is MNHEY and CDR2 is SMNVEV (reference sequence). The CDR3 loop spans 16 amino acids. V shed 3 bases and J 3 bases; nucleotides not matched to a gene: 8. The CDR3: CASSFWAGGGTDTQYF. Here the CDR3 DNA reads TGTGCCAGCAGTTTTTGGGCAGGGGGCGGGACAGATACGCAGTATTTT.

The chain has TRBV28 and TRBJ1-4; possible D gene TRBD1, 6 bases. CDR1 MDHEN and CDR2 SYDVKM come from the germline V gene. The CDR3 extends over 15 amino acids. V was trimmed by 5 bases and J by 10 bases, leaving 20 bases between them. Written as DNA, the CDR3 is TGTGCCAGCAGTCTAAGGGCGGCAGGGGACGGAAAACTGTTTTTT. Its protein product is CASSLRAAGDGKLFF. The full variable domain, in which reference TRBV28 and TRBJ1-4 provide the parts outside the CDR3, is DVKVTQSSRYLVKRTGEKVFLECVQDMDHENMFWYRQDPGLGLRLIYFSYDVKMKEKGDIPEGYSVSREKKERFSLILESASTNQTSMYLCASSLRAAGDGKLFFGSGTQLSVL.

V gene TRBV28 combines with J gene TRBJ2-2, with TRBD1 identical over 7 bases. Germline CDR1 and CDR2: MDHEN and SYDVKM. The CDR3 is 14 amino acids. Germline trimming cut 6 bases from V and 7 bases from J; bases unmatched to any gene: 8. CDR3 coding DNA: TGTGCCAGCAGACCGACAGGGAGAGGCGGGGAGCTGTTTTTT. Translated, it gives CASRPTGRGGELFF. Looking up the rest from reference TRBV28 and TRBJ2-2 gives the full variable domain: DVKVTQSSRYLVKRTGEKVFLECVQDMDHENMFWYRQDPGLGLRLIYFSYDVKMKEKGDIPEGYSVSREKKERFSLILESASTNQTSMYLCASRPTGRGGELFFGEGSRLTVL.

The rearrangement uses TRBV6-6 and TRBJ2-7, with 9 bases lining up with TRBD1. The trim removed 5 bases at V and 3 bases at J, leaving 2 bases unmatched. The CDR3 spans 13 residues. In germline, CDR1 is MNHNY, CDR2 SVGAGI (reference sequence). The CDR3 nucleotides read TGTGCCAGCAGTGGACAGGGGCACTACGAGCAGTACTTC. It translates to CASSGQGHYEQYF.

The chain has TRBV5-4 and TRBJ2-1, with a weak D call TRBD2 (6 bases). V gave up 0 bases and J gave up 6 bases, with 10 bases separating them. Germline loops: CDR1 SGHNT, CDR2 YYREEE (reference sequence). The CDR3 extends over 14 amino acids. The CDR3: CASSLVGSFNEQFF. CDR3 sequence (DNA): TGTGCCAGCAGCTTGGTCGGGAGCTTCAATGAGCAGTTCTTC. The full variable domain, with the rest looked up from reference TRBV5-4 and TRBJ2-1, is ETGVTQSPTHLIKTRGQQVTLRCSSQSGHNTVSWYQQALGQGPQFIFQYYREEENGRGNFPPRFSGLQFPNYSSELNVNALELDDSALYLCASSLVGSFNEQFFGPGTRLTVL.

The CDR3 here is CASSPFMAGESNEQFF. CDR3 bases: TGTGCCAGCAGCCCATTTATGGCGGGAGAAAGCAATGAGCAGTTCTTC. V usage is TRBV11-3 and J usage is TRBJ2-1, with 7 bases that match TRBD2. The CDR3 contains 16 residues. Germline values: CDR1 SGHNT, CDR2 YENEEA. With 5 bases clipped from V and 6 bases from J, the junction kept 13 bases outside the gene matches.

The gene calls are TRBV25-1 and TRBJ1-1; D is possibly TRBD1 (5 bases). V lost 2 bases and J 2 bases, leaving 6 bases between the germline ends. Germline V gives CDR1 MGHDK, CDR2 SYGVNS. The CDR3 runs 13 residues. The CDR3 spells CASSEQGNTEAFF. Written as DNA, the CDR3 is TGTGCCAGCAGTGAACAGGGTAACACTGAAGCTTTCTTT.

This chain connects TRBV9 to TRBJ2-7, with 8 bases aligning to TRBD2. The CDR3 consists of 13 residues. V was clipped by 3 bases and J by 7 bases; unmatched bases: 6. Germline loops: CDR1 SGDLS, CDR2 YYNGEE. For the CDR3, the DNA is TGTGCCAGCAGCGGCCGACTAGCGAGGGAGCAGTACTTC. Translation: CASSGRLAREQYF.

Notes on this clone: This sample also contains other DNA sequences that code for the same CDR3. CDR3 protein: CSVETGSGNTIYF. DNA of the CDR3: TGCAGCGTTGAAACAGGGAGTGGAAACACCATATATTTT. The chain joins TRBV29-1 to TRBJ1-3; TRBD1 is a possible D gene (6 bases). CDR1 SQVTM and CDR2 ANQGSEA come from the germline V gene. The CDR3 loop spans 13 amino acids. Between the trimmed V and J ends, which lost 2 bases and 3 bases, there was a span of 8 bases. The full variable domain, with the rest looked up from reference TRBV29-1 and TRBJ1-3, is SAVISQKPSRDICQRGTSLTIQCQVDSQVTMMFWYRQQPGQSLTLIATANQGSEATYESGFVIDKFPISRPNLTFSTLTVSNMSPEDSSIYLCSVETGSGNTIYFGEGSWLTVV.

The J gene is TRBJ1-1, the V gene TRBV28; no firm D call. Trimming took off 5 bases at V and 3 bases at J, with 7 bases between the two ends. CDR1 is MDHEN and CDR2 is SYDVKM in the germline V gene. The CDR3 consists of 12 residues. The CDR3 sequence: CASSATYTEAFF. The CDR3 region has the DNA TGTGCCAGCAGTGCTACCTACACTGAAGCTTTCTTT.

The chain uses TRBV6-5 and TRBJ2-7; 7 positions agree with TRBD2. J lost 1 base, V lost 6 bases, and 9 bases had no gene match. Germline V CDR1 and CDR2: MNHEY, SVGAGI. There are 15 residues in the CDR3. The CDR3 DNA is TGTGCCAGCAGCGTGGGCTCTAGCGGATCCTACGAGCAGTACTTC. Its translation is CASSVGSSGSYEQYF.

V usage is TRBV18 and J usage is TRBJ1-5, with 7 nucleotides matching TRBD1. The CDR3 consists of 16 residues. The germline gives CDR1 KGHSH, CDR2 LQKENI. With V trimmed by 4 bases and J by 0 bases, 6 bases remained unmatched. The CDR3: CASSLTRTGSNQPQHF. The CDR3 DNA sequence: TGTGCCAGCTCACTAACCAGGACAGGTAGCAATCAGCCCCAGCATTTT.

This rearrangement joins TRBV6-1 to TRBJ1-4; 7 bases align to TRBD1. Germline V lookup: CDR1 MNHNS, CDR2 SASEGT. CDR3 length: 15 amino acids. Trimming took 4 bases from V and 8 from J; bases not matched to a gene: 10. CDR3 loop: CASSAPTGEREKLFF. The CDR3 region has the DNA TGTGCCAGCAGTGCACCTACAGGGGAGCGGGAAAAACTGTTTTTT.

The chain is built from TRBV5-1 and TRBJ2-3; TRBD1 agrees at 7 bases. The CDR3 sequence is 13 residues long. CDR1 is SGHRS and CDR2 is YFSETQ in the germline V gene. Losses at the gene ends were 7 bases for V and 1 base for J; bases not matched to a gene: 3. The CDR3 DNA is TGCGCCAGCCTCGGACAGGGCACAGATACGCAGTATTTT. Residues: CASLGQGTDTQYF. The variable domain in full, completed from reference TRBV5-1 and TRBJ2-3, reads KAGVTQTPRYLIKTRGQQVTLSCSPISGHRSVSWYQQTPGQGLQFLFEYFSETQRNKGNFPGRFSGRQFSNSRSEMNVSTLELGDSALYLCASLGQGTDTQYFGPGTRLTVL.

This rearrangement joins TRBV6-1 to TRBJ1-5, with 11 bases identical to TRBD1. The V gene end was trimmed by 3 bases and the J gene end by 1 base; junction bases not matched to a gene: 2. This CDR3 has 16 amino acids. The V gene's germline CDR1 is MNHNS and CDR2 SASEGT. CDR3 region: CASSDGQGASNQPQHF. DNA for the CDR3: TGTGCCAGCAGTGACGGACAGGGGGCGAGCAATCAGCCCCAGCATTTT.

V is TRBV7-2 and J is TRBJ2-1; 13 nucleotides match TRBD2. CDR1 SGHTA and CDR2 FQGNSA come from the germline V gene. The CDR3 is 16 residues long. The trim removed 5 bases at V and 8 bases at J, leaving 9 bases unmatched. CDR3 coding DNA: TGTGCCAGCAGCCCCCCGACTAGCGGGAGGCCCCATGAGCAGTTCTTC. Its translation: CASSPPTSGRPHEQFF.

The chain combines TRBV2 with TRBJ2-7; 10 bases fit TRBD2. The V segment lost 2 bases and the J segment 4 bases; nucleotides outside the gene matches: 5. Looked up from germline, CDR1 is SNHLY and CDR2 is FYNNEI. The CDR3 is made up of 15 amino acids. The CDR3, as DNA: TGTGCCAGCAGTGAATCGGTGGGACTAGCGTACGAGCAGTACTTC. Protein: CASSESVGLAYEQYF. Variable domain in full (rest from reference TRBV2 and TRBJ2-7): EPEVTQTPSHQVTQMGQEVILRCVPISNHLYFYWYRQILGQKVEFLVSFYNNEISEKSEIFDDQFSVERPDGSNFTLKIRSTKLEDSAMYFCASSESVGLAYEQYFGPGTRLTVT.